This TCR beta chain was recovered during a study of identical twins. This CDR3 spans 16 amino acids. Germline CDR1 DFQATT, CDR2 SNEGSKA (reference sequence). After removal of 5 bases from V and 7 bases from J, the junction contained 12 bases not matched to a gene. Every one of the donors was a healthy Caucasian. Template switching created a universal primer site, and the cDNA included unique molecular identifiers. TCRdb recomputed calls from the 5' RACE reads with MiXCR, one row per CDR3 protein. The sample holds approximately 140,000 distinct CDR3 sequences; around 3.5% are singletons and the top ten take more than 6.5%. Ten or more counts support this clonotype. Its antigen is undetermined. Findings of the study overall: Where beta out-of-frame sequences were concerned, excess twin sharing was weaker.

Sample: memory T cells sorted from blood. The rearrangement joins TRBV20-1 to TRBJ2-1; 12 bases map to TRBD2. The receptor was isolated from a man younger than 35 in good health. This chain's CDR3 is CSAQGQTSGSPNEQFF. As DNA, the CDR3 is TGCAGTGCTCAAGGCCAGACTAGCGGGAGCCCGAATGAGCAGTTCTTC.